The T cell receptor beta chain under discussion was sequenced for a study of follicular helper T cells after annual influenza vaccination. The time point denotes: 2015-2016 season, pre-vaccination. Community-dwelling subjects without influenza vaccination in the prior 6 months were enrolled. Libraries were prepared by immunoSEQ multiplex PCR; TCRdb keeps only in-frame clonotypes and omits some of them. In the table there are almost 9,500 clones, 70% to 90% of which are singletons. There are 13 residues in the CDR3. With 3 bases removed from V and 4 bases from J, the gap between germline ends came to 8 bases. Germline assignment: CDR1 SGDLS and CDR2 YYNGEE.

The TCR was taken from an adult who received the influenza vaccine. Sequenced material: CXCR5+ CD38- circulating T follicular helper cells from blood, taken on the day of influenza vaccination. Subset in this sample: circulating Tfh, non-naive CD4+CXCR5+PD-1+ (ICOS+CD38+ or ICOS-CD38-). The rearrangement joins TRBV9 to TRBJ2-1; D is perhaps TRBD1 or TRBD2 (5 bases each). The CDR3 spells CASSGGRYNEQFF. The CDR3 region has the DNA TGTGCCAGCAGCGGGGGGAGATACAATGAGCAGTTCTTC.